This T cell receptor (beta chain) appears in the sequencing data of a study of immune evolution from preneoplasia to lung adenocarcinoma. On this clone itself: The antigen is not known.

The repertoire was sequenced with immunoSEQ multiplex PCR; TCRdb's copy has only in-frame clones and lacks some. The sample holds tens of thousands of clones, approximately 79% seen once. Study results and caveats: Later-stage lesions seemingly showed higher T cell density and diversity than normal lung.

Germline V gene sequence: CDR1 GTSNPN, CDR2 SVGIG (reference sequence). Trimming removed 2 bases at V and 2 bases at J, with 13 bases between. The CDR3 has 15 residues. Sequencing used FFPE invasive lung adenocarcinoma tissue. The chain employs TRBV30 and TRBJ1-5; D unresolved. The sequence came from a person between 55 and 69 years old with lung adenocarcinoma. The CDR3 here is CAWSRTEVGNQPQHF. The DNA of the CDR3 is TGTGCCTGGAGTCGGACCGAGGTGGGCAATCAGCCCCAGCATTTT. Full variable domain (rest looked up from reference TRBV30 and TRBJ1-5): SQTIHQWPATLVQPVGSPLSLECTVEGTSNPNLYWYRQAAGRGLQLLFYSVGIGQISSEVPQNLSASRPQDRQFILSSKKLLLSDSGFYLCAWSRTEVGNQPQHFGDGTRLSIL.